What follows describes a single TCR beta chain. These data originate in a study of blood T cell repertoires in COVID-19. Study background: The study drew acute and convalescent COVID-19 samples from the United States, Italy and Spain. In each case, the material was cDNA or gDNA derived from T cells, B-cell-depleted T cells, or PBMCs.

The CDR3 is 14 residues long. Germline CDR1 and CDR2: MNHEY and SVGAGI. Trimming shortened V by 6 bases and J by 4 bases, and 16 bases separated the two germline ends. As processed by the authors: Reference gene primer amplification gave nucleated cell count estimates. Clones were read by immunoSEQ multiplex PCR, and TCRdb kept only the in-frame ones, dropping some. V and J calls and clone size are as listed in that table; D and trimming were resolved from the DNA. The sample holds approximately 130,000 clones, roughly 86% seen once. The sequencing input was peripheral blood. The receptor's source is a human donor in a cohort sampled during active COVID-19. V and J are TRBV6-5 and TRBJ2-7, with D tentatively TRBD1 (5 bases). Here the CDR3 DNA reads TGTGCCAGCAGCCCCCAGGGTGGTACATACGAGCAGTACTTC. This codes for CASSPQGGTYEQYF.